These 12 T cell receptor beta chains were sequenced from one sample in a study of post-analysis software for immune sequencing data. General study results and limits: In patients, TRBV5-6, TRBV5-1 and TRBV20-1 belonged to five TRBV segments found more frequently than in controls.

Prepared libraries of TCR beta cDNA carried unique molecular identifiers. TCRdb reprocessed the PCR reads via MiXCR and lists one record per CDR3 protein. The sample yields 700,000 to 800,000 distinct CDR3 sequences, 25% to 30% seen once. These receptors' targets are unknown. The sequenced sample was blood. These receptors were taken from a girl aged 5 to 17 with multiple sclerosis.

This clonotype was seen a handful of times. This chain joins TRBV15 and TRBJ1-5; D is unclear. CDR1 and CDR2 (germline): LNHNV, YYDKDF (reference sequence). Deletions cut 1 base from V and 0 bases from J, with 7 bases between. The CDR3 has 15 residues. Here the CDR3 DNA reads TGTGCCACCAGCAGAGGGGCAGCTAGCAATCAGCCCCAGCATTTT. It specifies CATSRGAASNQPQHF.

This rearrangement joins TRBV11-3 to TRBJ1-1; D not certain. Germline V gene sequence: CDR1 SGHNT, CDR2 YENEEA. The CDR3 spans 13 residues. The V gene lost 4 bases and the J gene lost 5 bases, with 11 bases spanning the gap. CDR3: CASSSGGQTEAFF. The DNA of the CDR3 is TGTGCCAGCAGCTCCGGAGGGCAAACTGAAGCTTTCTTT.

This clonotype has just one count. V and J are TRBV6-6 and TRBJ2-2; TRBD1 matches at 8 bases. The CDR3 contains 18 residues. Germline values: CDR1 MNHNY, CDR2 SVGAGI (reference sequence). After removal of 2 bases from V and 6 bases from J, the junction contained 14 bases not matched to a gene. The CDR3 DNA sequence: TGTGCCAGCAGTTACCGAATCCCCGGGACAGGCGTTGCCGGGGAGCTGTTTTTT. Translated, it gives CASSYRIPGTGVAGELFF.

This clonotype has a handful of counts. The V and J genes are TRBV20-1 and TRBJ1-2, with D perhaps TRBD1 (6 bases). The ends were cut back, 6 bases at V and 6 bases at J, with 23 bases in the middle. The CDR3 length is 15 residues. Germline values: CDR1 DFQATT, CDR2 SNEGSKA (reference sequence). DNA of the CDR3: TGCAGTGCCTGGGGGCCGGGAAGGGGATCGCATGGCTACACCTTC. Residues: CSAWGPGRGSHGYTF.

This clonotype was recorded at least ten times. The chain couples TRBV29-1 to TRBJ1-2, with 7 bases matching TRBD1. CDR3 length equals 11 residues. V shed 4 bases, J shed 4 bases, and the junction held 0 bases outside the gene matches. The germline gives CDR1 SQVTM, CDR2 ANQGSEA. CDR3 bases: TGCAGCGTTGGGACAGGCTATGGCTACACCTTC. It encodes CSVGTGYGYTF.

On this clonotype: The junction differs from germline at one of its ends, possibly a read error. The chain couples TRBV6-1 to TRBJ1-4, with unresolved D. The CDR3 contains 14 residues. CDR1 MNHNS and CDR2 SASEGT come from the germline V gene. The CDR3 nucleotides are TGTACCAGCAGTGAACAGCCCAAAGGTGAAAAACTGTTTTTT. Translating it yields CTSSEQPKGEKLFF.

Regarding this clonotype: With a much larger clone just one base away, this may be a read error. This rearrangement joins TRBV6-4 to TRBJ2-7; D may be TRBD1 or TRBD2 (5 bases each). This CDR3 comprises 20 residues. In germline, CDR1 is MRHNA, CDR2 SNTAGT. The CDR3 here is CANSVVWVYSSGRVIYEQYF. The CDR3 nucleotides are TGTGCCAACAGTGTAGTTTGGGTCTATTCGTCGGGACGGGTCATCTACGAGCAGTACTTC.

This clonotype was observed a few times. This chain's CDR3 is CASSQRLSGGSEELFF. CDR3 DNA: TGCGCCAGCAGCCAACGACTTTCGGGAGGCTCGGAGGAGCTGTTTTTT. The rearrangement links TRBV4-1 to TRBJ2-2, with 7 bases matching TRBD2. Trimming at V came to 2 bases and at J to 10 bases, leaving 13 bases not matched to a gene. The CDR3 has 16 amino acids. Germline loops: CDR1 MGHRA, CDR2 YSYEKL.

This clonotype was observed a handful of times. The V and J genes are TRBV5-1 and TRBJ1-2; no reliable D call. This CDR3 contains 15 residues. From germline, CDR1 is SGHRS and CDR2 YFSETQ. Trimming left V 4 bases short and J 5 bases short, with 18 bases between. As DNA, the CDR3 is TGCGCCAGCAGCGAAGAGGGCCGATCTGTTTATGGCTACACCTTC. Its translation is CASSEEGRSVYGYTF.

This clonotype was recorded a few times. V usage is TRBV20-1 and J usage is TRBJ2-7; TRBD1 matches 8 bases. This CDR3 comprises 15 residues. CDR1 is DFQATT, CDR2 SNEGSKA, per germline (reference sequence). V shed 1 base and J 5 bases; nucleotides not matched to a gene: 10. The CDR3 DNA follows: TGCAGTGCTAGAGCTTGGGGTCAGGGGGCAGACGAGCAGTACTTC. It encodes CSARAWGQGADEQYF.

At least ten counts were recorded for this clonotype. The CDR3 coding sequence is TGTGCCAGCAGTTATGTAGCGGGGGGTTACAATGAGCAGTTCTTC. Translated, it gives CASSYVAGGYNEQFF. The chain uses TRBV27 and TRBJ2-1; 10 bases map to TRBD2. This CDR3 is 15 amino acids long. V was pared by 4 bases and J by 4 bases, with 4 bases of the junction left unmatched. Germline loops: CDR1 MNHEY, CDR2 SMNVEV (reference sequence).

This clonotype appeared a few times. J is TRBJ1-6 and V is TRBV7-9; D not resolved. The CDR3 contains 15 residues. Deletions cut 1 base from V and 11 bases from J, with 15 bases between. CDR1 is SEHNR and CDR2 is FQNEAQ in the germline V gene (reference sequence). CDR3 sequence: CASSLGPSGGAPLHF. DNA of the CDR3: TGTGCCAGCAGCTTAGGGCCCTCTGGCGGGGCACCCCTCCACTTT.